This TCR beta chain was retrieved from a study of blood T cells in healthy people across ages. A sample-barcoded 5' primer and a J-beta primer mix were used in a second PCR of roughly 7 to 11 cycles. TCRdb reprocessed the 5' RACE reads via MiXCR and lists one record per CDR3 protein. This sample has 760,000 or so distinct CDR3 sequences, with 20% to 30% found just once. This clonotype has just a few counts. The CDR3 has 15 residues. V gave up 5 bases and J gave up 8 bases; unmatched junction bases: 9. Germline values: CDR1 MNHEY, CDR2 SMNVEV (reference sequence). In addition, the sample was reused for a study of T cells of mothers and their children. As reported in that work: Three healthy Caucasian mothers and their six children were the donors.

The origin of this receptor is a boy aged 5-17 years in good health. The chain couples TRBV27 to TRBJ2-1, with 10 bases aligning to TRBD2. The material sequenced was blood. The CDR3 nucleotides are TGTGCCAGCAGTGTTCTAGCGGGAGCTTTAGATGAGCAGTTCTTC. The encoded protein is CASSVLAGALDEQFF.